The 5 T cell receptor beta chains presented below share a single source sample, sequenced in a study of OX40 agonist ivuxolimab in advanced cancers. Receptors were amplified or captured by the immunoSEQ multiplex PCR assay. TCRdb holds this immuneACCESS table with in-frame rearrangements only. Some clones are missing; in checked studies, unresolved V genes explain under half, and the rest has no known cause. A total of approximately 130,000 clones appear in this sample, about nine tenths of them only once. In total, the top ten clones hold about 1% of the sample. Sequencing was performed on CD4+ or CD8+ T cells sorted from blood, taken in a trial of the OX40 agonist ivuxolimab. These TCRs come from an adult with an advanced solid tumor such as melanoma, head and neck, liver or kidney cancer.

This chain links TRBV27 with TRBJ2-3, with 13 nucleotides matching TRBD2. The CDR3 totals 16 residues. Germline CDR1 reads MNHEY; CDR2 reads SMNVEV (reference sequence). J lost 2 bases, V lost 4 bases, and 3 bases had no gene match. The CDR3 sequence is CASSSGLAGYTDTQYF. CDR3 nucleotides: TGTGCCAGCAGTTCGGGACTAGCGGGGTACACAGATACGCAGTATTTT.

The rearrangement links TRBV7-8 to TRBJ2-6; D unresolved. The CDR3 totals 16 residues. Germline loops: CDR1 SGHVS, CDR2 FQNEAQ. V was clipped by 1 base and J by 4 bases, with 11 bases between them. CDR3 sequence: CASSLVQSTGANVLTF. The CDR3, as DNA: TGTGCCAGCAGCTTAGTCCAGTCTACCGGGGCCAACGTCCTGACTTTC.

The chain has TRBV27 and TRBJ1-1, with D possibly TRBD1 on 5 matching bases. This CDR3 has 13 amino acids. Germline CDR1 MNHEY, CDR2 SMNVEV (reference sequence). The germline V and J ends were trimmed by 6 bases and 6 bases, with 14 bases remaining between them. Written as DNA, the CDR3 is TGTGCCAGCAGGGGCGGGTGGGGCTCTGAAGCTTTCTTT. It encodes CASRGGWGSEAFF.

This clone was observed once. V gene TRBV2 combines with J gene TRBJ2-3, with D perhaps assigned TRBD1 or TRBD2 (5 bases each). The CDR3 sequence is 14 residues long. The germline V and J ends were trimmed by 8 bases and 3 bases, with 15 bases remaining between them. Per germline, CDR1 SNHLY and CDR2 FYNNEI. As DNA, the CDR3 is TGTGCCAGCCCGGGGCAATCGGGTACAGATACGCAGTATTTT. Protein product: CASPGQSGTDTQYF.

The V gene is TRBV11-3, the J gene TRBJ1-4, with D unclear. Germline CDR1 is SGHNT and CDR2 is YENEEA. The CDR3 totals 14 residues. The ends were cut back, 5 bases at V and 8 bases at J, with 15 bases in the middle. The CDR3 nucleotides are TGTGCCAGCAGCCCTCGGGTGGATTCCGAAAAACTGTTTTTT. This sequence encodes CASSPRVDSEKLFF.